One and the same sample provided the 26 T cell receptor beta chains below, sequenced in a study of T cells in tumors after PD-1 blockade. Data came from immunoSEQ multiplex PCR; TCRdb stores just in-frame clones and leaves some out. The sample has over 20,000 clones, roughly 80% seen once. The material sequenced was PBMCs, taken after anti-PD-1 treatment. Receptors were obtained from a human donor with basal cell carcinoma.

A single count supports this clone. This chain joins TRBV5-1 and TRBJ1-2; no reliable D call. CDR3 length: 12 residues. Germline CDR1 SGHRS, CDR2 YFSETQ. V gave up 4 bases and J gave up 0 bases, with 4 bases separating them. For the CDR3, the DNA is TGCGCCAGCAGCGCAGCTAACTATGGCTACACCTTC. The encoded protein is CASSAANYGYTF.

The V and J genes are TRBV7-2 and TRBJ1-5; D perhaps matches TRBD1 (6 bases). The CDR3 is 16 residues long. In germline, CDR1 is SGHTA, CDR2 FQGNSA. Trimming cost V 4 bases and J 2 bases, with 15 bases left between them. CDR3 in amino acids: CASSWGRAVGNQPQHF. The DNA for the CDR3 is TGTGCCAGCAGCTGGGGGCGGGCCGTTGGCAATCAGCCCCAGCATTTT.

This chain connects TRBV5-6 to TRBJ1-1; 10 nucleotides align to TRBD1. Germline lookup yields CDR1 SGHDT and CDR2 YYEEEE. The CDR3 loop spans 16 amino acids. Losses at the gene ends were 0 bases for V and 1 base for J; bases not matched to a gene: 3. The CDR3 loop reads CASSLGQGAGNTEAFF. The CDR3, as DNA: TGTGCCAGCAGCTTGGGACAGGGGGCTGGGAACACTGAAGCTTTCTTT.

The rearrangement links TRBV5-1 to TRBJ1-1, with D hard to call. Deletions cut 5 bases from V and 0 bases from J, with 14 bases between. Germline values: CDR1 SGHRS, CDR2 YFSETQ. CDR3 length: 15 amino acids. The CDR3 DNA is TGCGCCAGCAGACTTGGGTACAGCATGAACACTGAAGCTTTCTTT. It is translated as CASRLGYSMNTEAFF.

By share, this clone ranks as medium-sized. This rearrangement joins TRBV6-5 to TRBJ1-2; the D gene is possibly TRBD1 (5 bases). Trimming took off 5 bases at V and 0 bases at J, with 13 bases between the two ends. Germline values: CDR1 MNHEY, CDR2 SVGAGI. CDR3 length: 15 residues. The CDR3 coding sequence is TGTGCCAGCAGTCCCTGGGACGGTGCTAACTATGGCTACACCTTC. Translation: CASSPWDGANYGYTF.

The rearrangement uses TRBV16 and TRBJ1-5; a weak D match, TRBD1 (5 bases). Germline lookup yields CDR1 KGHSY and CDR2 FQNENV. Trimming took 0 bases from V and 7 from J, leaving 22 bases between them. The CDR3 is 18 amino acids. The CDR3 here is CASSQSKLKGPEKQPQHF. The CDR3, as DNA: TGTGCCAGCAGCCAATCAAAACTAAAGGGGCCGGAAAAACAGCCCCAGCATTTT.

In this sample, this clone turned up a few times. CDR3 sequence: CASSRTDNEQFF. The CDR3 region has the DNA TGTGCCAGCAGCCGGACAGACAATGAGCAGTTCTTC. The chain is built from TRBV7-8 and TRBJ2-1; D possibly corresponds to TRBD1 (6 bases). This CDR3 has 12 amino acids. Looked up from germline, CDR1 is SGHVS and CDR2 is FQNEAQ. V shed 5 bases and J shed 5 bases, with 7 bases lying between them.

Only one count was recorded for this clone. The rearrangement links TRBV9 to TRBJ2-1; perhaps TRBD1 as D (7 bases). V was pared by 4 bases and J by 8 bases, with 10 bases between. CDR1 and CDR2 from the germline V gene are SGDLS and YYNGEE. CDR3 length: 12 residues. The CDR3 loop reads CASSQGGDEQFF. The DNA for the CDR3 is TGTGCCAGCAGCCAGGGGGGTGATGAGCAGTTCTTC. Complete variable domain (other parts from reference TRBV9 and TRBJ2-1): DSGVTQTPKHLITATGQRVTLRCSPRSGDLSVYWYQQSLDQGLQFLIQYYNGEERAKGNILERFSAQQFPDLHSELNLSSLELGDSALYFCASSQGGDEQFFGPGTRLTVL.

The CDR3 loop reads CASSPRLSRDYNEQFF. Here the CDR3 DNA reads TGTGCCAGCAGCCCCCGACTTTCCCGGGACTACAATGAGCAGTTCTTC. This sequence joins TRBV3-1 (or the pseudogene TRBV3-2) and TRBJ2-1; maybe TRBD2 (5 bases). In germline, CDR1 is LGHDT, CDR2 YNNKEL (reference sequence). CDR3 size: 16 residues. With 4 bases removed from V and 3 bases from J, the gap between germline ends came to 16 bases.

The chain has TRBV5-5 and TRBJ2-5; possibly TRBD2 for D (7 bases). CDR1 is SGHKS, CDR2 YYEKEE, per germline (reference sequence). V gave up 6 bases and J gave up 1 base, with 13 bases separating them. The CDR3 totals 14 residues. As DNA, the CDR3 is TGTGCCAGCATCCTGGGAGGGGGCCAAGAGACCCAGTACTTC. Residues: CASILGGGQETQYF. Together with reference TRBV5-5 and TRBJ2-5, the CDR3 gives the full variable domain: DAGVTQSPTHLIKTRGQQVTLRCSPISGHKSVSWYQQVLGQGPQFIFQYYEKEERGRGNFPDRFSARQFPNYSSELNVNALLLGDSALYLCASILGGGQETQYFGPGTRLLVL.

The chain is built from TRBV7-9 and TRBJ1-1; unclear D gene. The CDR3 extends over 13 amino acids. V gave up 5 bases and J gave up 1 base, with 8 bases separating them. Germline V gene lookup returns CDR1 SEHNR and CDR2 FQNEAQ (reference sequence). The CDR3 protein is CASSARRNTEAFF. In nucleotides, the CDR3 is TGTGCCAGCAGCGCCCGACGGAACACTGAAGCTTTCTTT.

The chain recombines TRBV27 with TRBJ1-2, with D perhaps TRBD1 (5 bases). The ends were cut back, 6 bases at V and 5 bases at J, with 13 bases in the middle. The CDR3 length is 13 residues. CDR1 is MNHEY, CDR2 SMNVEV, per germline (reference sequence). The CDR3 DNA follows: TGTGCCAGCAGCCCGCAAGGGGATTATGGCTACACCTTC. Its translation is CASSPQGDYGYTF.

CDR3 sequence reads: CASPDGTNTEAFF. The CDR3 DNA is TGTGCCAGCCCGGACGGGACGAACACTGAAGCTTTCTTT. The V and J genes are TRBV6-5 and TRBJ1-1; possible D gene TRBD1, 5 bases. Germline loops: CDR1 MNHEY, CDR2 SVGAGI. Trimming removed 8 bases at V and 1 base at J, with 11 bases between. The CDR3 is 13 residues long.

This CDR3 is CASSDTGITTTEAFF. The CDR3 coding sequence is TGCGCCAGCAGTGATACAGGGATAACGACCACTGAAGCTTTCTTT. J is TRBJ1-1 and V is TRBV10-2; a weak D match, TRBD1 (6 bases). This CDR3 contains 15 residues. The V and J ends lost 3 bases and 4 bases respectively, with 15 bases between them. Germline V gene sequence: CDR1 WSHSY, CDR2 SAAADI.

This clone was counted a few times. V and J are TRBV5-1 and TRBJ2-7, with D perhaps TRBD1 or TRBD2 (5 bases each). This CDR3 region has 14 residues. The V end was cut by 2 bases, the J end by 2 bases, with 11 bases between. Germline V gives CDR1 SGHRS, CDR2 YFSETQ. This chain's CDR3 is CASSLEGLTYEQYF. The CDR3 DNA sequence: TGCGCCAGCAGCTTAGAGGGGCTGACCTACGAGCAGTACTTC.

CDR3 coding DNA: TGCGCCAGCAGCCCCTCGAGACAGGGGCAGGGCAATCAGCCCCAGCATTTT. Translating gives CASSPSRQGQGNQPQHF. The V call is TRBV4-1, the J call TRBJ1-5; 8 bases fit TRBD1. From germline, CDR1 is MGHRA and CDR2 YSYEKL. This CDR3 region has 17 residues. V shed 4 bases, J shed 2 bases, and the junction held 10 bases outside the gene matches.

The chain has TRBV5-1 and TRBJ1-1; perhaps TRBD1 as D (5 bases). Trimming took off 4 bases at V and 2 bases at J, with 15 bases between the two ends. Germline V CDR1 and CDR2: SGHRS, YFSETQ. The CDR3 extends over 15 amino acids. DNA for the CDR3: TGCGCCAGCAGCCTGTTGCAGGGCCATAACACTGAAGCTTTCTTT. Translation gives CASSLLQGHNTEAFF.

This sequence joins TRBV11-1 and TRBJ1-1; D remains unclear. The CDR3 spans 14 residues. CDR1 and CDR2 (germline): SGHAT, FQDESV (reference sequence). V lost 1 base to trimming and J lost 6 bases, with 12 bases between them. The CDR3 nucleotides are TGTGCCAGCAGCTTAGGGGCATTCGAACCTGAAGCTTTCTTT. This encodes CASSLGAFEPEAFF. Full variable domain (outside the CDR3, taken from reference TRBV11-1 and TRBJ1-1): EAEVAQSPRYKITEKSQAVAFWCDPISGHATLYWYRQILGQGPELLVQFQDESVVDDSQLPKDRFSAERLKGVDSTLKIQPAELGDSAMYLCASSLGAFEPEAFFGQGTRLTVV.

V is TRBV18 and J is TRBJ1-2; no definite D call. The CDR3 is 13 residues long. Germline V lookup: CDR1 KGHSH, CDR2 LQKENI. V lost 6 bases to trimming and J lost 8 bases, with 16 bases between them. CDR3 protein: CASSADERSGYTF. The CDR3 DNA reads as TGTGCCAGCTCCGCGGATGAGCGCAGCGGCTACACCTTC.

The CDR3 is CASSLDPGRAEQYF. CDR3 bases: TGCGCCAGCAGCTTGGACCCGGGTAGGGCAGAGCAGTACTTC. J is TRBJ2-7 and V is TRBV5-1; D is uncertain. CDR1 and CDR2 from the germline V gene are SGHRS and YFSETQ. The CDR3 length is 14 residues. The germline V and J ends were trimmed by 0 bases and 7 bases, with 14 bases remaining between them.

J is TRBJ2-3 and V is TRBV18; D possibly matches TRBD1 or TRBD2 (6 bases each). V lost 2 bases and J 1 base, leaving 16 bases between the germline ends. Germline assignment: CDR1 KGHSH and CDR2 LQKENI. The CDR3 covers 17 residues. The CDR3 region is CASSPGVGGSRTDTQYF. The CDR3 DNA sequence: TGTGCCAGCTCACCAGGGGTAGGGGGGTCGCGCACAGATACGCAGTATTTT.

The V call is TRBV7-9, the J call TRBJ2-3, with 9 bases lining up with TRBD1. Germline trimming cut 2 bases from V and 7 bases from J; bases unmatched to any gene: 10. Germline CDR1 and CDR2: SEHNR and FQNEAQ (reference sequence). CDR3 length equals 16 residues. The CDR3 sequence is CASSLTTRTGANTQYF. DNA of the CDR3: TGTGCCAGCAGCTTAACCACTAGGACAGGGGCGAATACGCAGTATTTT.

This clone was detected a few times. The rearrangement links TRBV15 to TRBJ1-4; D not certain. The CDR3 covers 15 residues. V lost 5 bases and J 0 bases, leaving 10 bases between the germline ends. Germline assignment: CDR1 LNHNV and CDR2 YYDKDF (reference sequence). CDR3 amino acids: CATSFDGSTNEKLFF. In DNA form, the CDR3 reads TGTGCCACCAGCTTCGACGGTTCAACTAATGAAAAACTGTTTTTT.

The rearrangement uses TRBV27 and TRBJ2-4, with TRBD1 identical over 8 bases. Germline V gives CDR1 MNHEY, CDR2 SMNVEV (reference sequence). The trim removed 4 bases at V and 9 bases at J, leaving 11 bases unmatched. The CDR3 sequence is 15 residues long. The CDR3 coding sequence is TGTGCCAGCAGTTCAGCAGGGGGCGGGTATATCATTCAGTACTTC. Translation gives CASSSAGGGYIIQYF.

This clone was counted between two and nine times. V and J are TRBV5-1 and TRBJ1-1; tentatively, D is TRBD1 (5 bases). V was shortened by 4 bases and J by 0 bases, with 19 bases between the two germline ends. The CDR3 consists of 17 residues. The germline V gene encodes CDR1 SGHRS and CDR2 YFSETQ. The CDR3 nucleotides read TGCGCCAGCAGCCCGGGAGGGGTCTTGCCATTGAACACTGAAGCTTTCTTT. It encodes CASSPGGVLPLNTEAFF.

The chain employs TRBV30 and TRBJ1-4, with no clear D. Germline V gene sequence: CDR1 GTSNPN, CDR2 SVGIG (reference sequence). V was cut by 1 base and J by 8 bases, with 8 bases left in between. The CDR3 loop spans 12 amino acids. The CDR3, as DNA: TGTGCCTGGAGTGAAGATTTGGAAAAACTGTTTTTT. Protein sequence: CAWSEDLEKLFF.